These T cell receptor beta chains were read from a single sample in a study of shared clonotypes between healthy human individuals. Data came from immunoSEQ multiplex PCR; TCRdb stores just in-frame clones and leaves some out. The sample holds millions of clones, roughly 94% seen once. The sample was naive CD8+ T cells sorted from blood. The source is a man younger than 35 in good health. Both conserved end residues are part of each CDR3. The D gene is left open where the match is weak. Where a row states a size, it is once, few, many or the class of an expanded clone; other rows omit it.

clone_size: NA; j_call: TRBJ2-2; d_call: NA; v_call: TRBV5-1; cdr3_length: 14; cdr3_nt: TGCGCCAGCAGCTTGAGGGGTAACACCGGGGAGCTGTTTTTT; cdr3_aa: CASSLRGNTGELFF
clone_size: NA; j_call: TRBJ2-1; d_call: TRBD2; v_call: TRBV7-2; cdr3_length: 14; cdr3_nt: TGTGCCAGCAGCTTACTAGCGGGAGTGGAGGAGCAGTTCTTC; cdr3_aa: CASSLLAGVEEQFF
clone_size: NA; j_call: TRBJ2-5; d_call: NA; v_call: TRBV11-3; cdr3_length: 14; cdr3_nt: TGTGCCAGCAGCCCTGCAGGGGCTTGGGAGACCCAGTACTTC; cdr3_aa: CASSPAGAWETQYF
clone_size: NA; j_call: TRBJ1-5; d_call: NA; v_call: TRBV11-2; cdr3_length: 13; cdr3_nt: TGTGCCAGCAGCCAGACATCGTATCAGCCCCAGCATTTT; cdr3_aa: CASSQTSYQPQHF
clone_size: NA; j_call: TRBJ2-7; d_call: TRBD2; v_call: TRBV5-4; cdr3_length: 14; cdr3_nt: TGTGCCAGCAGCCCTGGGGGACTAGCGGACGAGCAGTACTTC; cdr3_aa: CASSPGGLADEQYF
clone_size: once; j_call: TRBJ2-2; d_call: TRBD2; v_call: TRBV7-9; cdr3_length: 16; cdr3_nt: TGTGCCAGCAGCTTAGTTCCTAGCGGGAACACCGGGGAGCTGTTTTTT; cdr3_aa: CASSLVPSGNTGELFF
clone_size: once; j_call: TRBJ2-7; d_call: NA; v_call: TRBV7-6; cdr3_length: 13; cdr3_nt: TGTGCCAGCTCACCTGGGGGATCCTACGAGCAGTACTTC; cdr3_aa: CASSPGGSYEQYF
clone_size: once; j_call: TRBJ2-3; d_call: TRBD1; v_call: TRBV9; cdr3_length: 15; cdr3_nt: TGTGCCAGCAGCGTAGACGGGACAGGCCTTGATACGCAGTATTTT; cdr3_aa: CASSVDGTGLDTQYF
clone_size: NA; j_call: TRBJ2-7; d_call: NA; v_call: TRBV5-1; cdr3_length: 13; cdr3_nt: TGCGCCAGCGCATCCTCGGCGGGCTACGAGCAGTACTTC; cdr3_aa: CASASSAGYEQYF
clone_size: NA; j_call: TRBJ1-1; d_call: NA; v_call: TRBV13; cdr3_length: 15; cdr3_nt: TGTGCCAGCAGCTTAGAAGAGGGGCGGAACACTGAAGCTTTCTTT; cdr3_aa: CASSLEEGRNTEAFF
clone_size: once; j_call: TRBJ2-5; d_call: TRBD1; v_call: TRBV7-8; cdr3_length: 15; cdr3_nt: TGTGCCAGCAGCTCGCCGGACAGGGGAGAAGAGACCCAGTACTTC; cdr3_aa: CASSSPDRGEETQYF
clone_size: NA; j_call: TRBJ2-7; d_call: NA; v_call: TRBV4-1; cdr3_length: 14; cdr3_nt: TGCGCCAGCAGCCCCCTGGGTCCCTACTACGAGCAGTACTTC; cdr3_aa: CASSPLGPYYEQYF
clone_size: NA; j_call: TRBJ2-1; d_call: NA; v_call: TRBV5-4; cdr3_length: 11; cdr3_nt: TGTGCCAGCAGCTTTATTGATGAGCAGTTCTTC; cdr3_aa: CASSFIDEQFF
clone_size: NA; j_call: TRBJ1-1; d_call: NA; v_call: TRBV30; cdr3_length: 13; cdr3_nt: TGTGCCTGGACGTGGGGATCGGGGACTGAAGCTTTCTTT; cdr3_aa: CAWTWGSGTEAFF
clone_size: NA; j_call: TRBJ2-7; d_call: TRBD1; v_call: TRBV6-1; cdr3_length: 13; cdr3_nt: TGTGCCGGGCGGACAGGGGCCACCTACGAGCAGTACTTC; cdr3_aa: CAGRTGATYEQYF
clone_size: NA; j_call: TRBJ2-3; d_call: NA; v_call: TRBV7-9; cdr3_length: 16; cdr3_nt: TGTGCCAGCAGCTTAGATTGGCAGGGACAAGCAGATACGCAGTATTTT; cdr3_aa: CASSLDWQGQADTQYF
clone_size: NA; j_call: TRBJ2-7; d_call: NA; v_call: TRBV11-2; cdr3_length: 15; cdr3_nt: TGTGCCAGCAGTCACGCGGCCAGCATCTCCTACGAGCAGTACTTC; cdr3_aa: CASSHAASISYEQYF
clone_size: NA; j_call: TRBJ2-3; d_call: NA; v_call: TRBV28; cdr3_length: 15; cdr3_nt: TGTGCCAGCAGTTATATGGGGACTAGCACAGATACGCAGTATTTT; cdr3_aa: CASSYMGTSTDTQYF
clone_size: NA; j_call: TRBJ2-5; d_call: NA; v_call: TRBV10-3; cdr3_length: 13; cdr3_nt: TGTGCCATCAGGGCGGGTTCACAAGAGACCCAGTACTTC; cdr3_aa: CAIRAGSQETQYF
clone_size: NA; j_call: TRBJ2-7; d_call: TRBD1; v_call: TRBV27; cdr3_length: 16; cdr3_nt: TGTGCCAGCAGTCCCTCCAGGGGGCGTGTTTCCTACGAGCAGTACTTC; cdr3_aa: CASSPSRGRVSYEQYF
clone_size: NA; j_call: TRBJ1-5; d_call: NA; v_call: TRBV27; cdr3_length: 16; cdr3_nt: TGTGCCAGCAGCCCGGCGACGGCCCGAGGGAATCAGCCCCAGCATTTT; cdr3_aa: CASSPATARGNQPQHF
clone_size: NA; j_call: TRBJ2-7; d_call: TRBD1; v_call: TRBV19; cdr3_length: 12; cdr3_nt: TGTGCCAGTAGTGGGGACAGCTACGAGCAGTACTTC; cdr3_aa: CASSGDSYEQYF
clone_size: NA; j_call: TRBJ2-2; d_call: TRBD2; v_call: TRBV4-2; cdr3_length: 15; cdr3_nt: TGTGCCAGCAGCCCTAGGGCGGGAGGTACCGGGGAGCTGTTTTTT; cdr3_aa: CASSPRAGGTGELFF
clone_size: NA; j_call: TRBJ1-2; d_call: TRBD1; v_call: TRBV2; cdr3_length: 17; cdr3_nt: TGTGCCAGCAGGGATGATCTTAGGACAGGGAGCAACTATGGCTACACCTTC; cdr3_aa: CASRDDLRTGSNYGYTF
clone_size: once; j_call: TRBJ1-5; d_call: NA; v_call: TRBV6-1; cdr3_length: 14; cdr3_nt: TGTGCCAGCAGTGAATGGGGGGGCTATCAGCCCCAGCATTTT; cdr3_aa: CASSEWGGYQPQHF
clone_size: NA; j_call: TRBJ1-2; d_call: NA; v_call: TRBV9; cdr3_length: 14; cdr3_nt: TGTGCCAGCAGTTCCACAGGGATCTCCTATGGCTACACCTTC; cdr3_aa: CASSSTGISYGYTF
clone_size: once; j_call: TRBJ2-2; d_call: NA; v_call: TRBV11-2; cdr3_length: 14; cdr3_nt: TGTGCCAGCAGCTTCGGCGGTGCCACCGGGGAGCTGTTTTTT; cdr3_aa: CASSFGGATGELFF
clone_size: NA; j_call: TRBJ2-7; d_call: TRBD1; v_call: TRBV7-9; cdr3_length: 14; cdr3_nt: TGTGCCAGCAGCTCCTGGACAGGGGTGGGCGAGCAGTACTTC; cdr3_aa: CASSSWTGVGEQYF
clone_size: NA; j_call: TRBJ2-1; d_call: NA; v_call: TRBV27; cdr3_length: 12; cdr3_nt: TGTGCCAGCAGTTTCAGGGGCAATGAGCAGTTCTTC; cdr3_aa: CASSFRGNEQFF